The clone carrying this T cell receptor beta chain was picked up a small number of times. The sample belongs to a study of T-cell memory formation after mild COVID-19. TCRdb reanalysed the 5' RACE reads using MiXCR and keeps one entry per CDR3 protein. The sample carries about 190,000 distinct CDR3 sequences, 15% to 20% recorded once. The V end was cut by 5 bases, the J end by 1 base, with 9 bases between. The germline V gene has CDR1 SGHVS and CDR2 FNYEAQ. CDR3 size: 14 residues. The genes are TRBV7-6 and TRBJ1-5; D is ambiguous. The sample consisted of PBMCs or a T cell subset sorted from them (not recorded which). The clonotype comes from an adult woman who had mild COVID-19 (a few samples of this study predate the infection). Cell type and time point are not known. CDR3 protein: CASSPVPSNQPQHF. The CDR3 DNA follows: TGTGCCAGCAGCCCGGTCCCGAGCAATCAGCCCCAGCATTTT.